This T cell receptor beta chain was obtained from a study of blood T cell repertoires in COVID-19 (dated by TCRdb to 2019 to 2021). Regarding the research as a whole: The collaborator samples originated in the United States, Italy and Spain and spanned the acute and convalescent phases of COVID-19. Samples were obtained from the ongoing ImmuneRACE study (first 160 participants) and from 1,254 subjects provided by 6 global collaborators. The prospective study material was composed of cDNA or gDNA derived from T cells, B-cell-depleted T cells, or PBMCs. HLA class I and class II types, where available, came from metadata supplied by the sample provider rather than from assay-based typing. The dataset comprised deeply sampled blood TCRbeta repertoires from subjects exposed to, actively infected with, or recovered from COVID-19. The repertoires were released in a freely available public database intended as a resource for research on the immune response to SARS-CoV-2. A de-identified subject ID, COVID-19 status, age in years and sex were almost always included in the sample metadata. The full study reports these points: The amount of clinical and demographic metadata varied by source and participant and was provided uncurated.

Sequences SGHTA (CDR1) and FQGNSA (CDR2) are obtained from the germline V gene. The V end loses 2 bases and the J end loses 3 bases, and a stretch of 12 bases separates them. The CDR3 runs 15 amino acids, cysteine and phenylalanine included. CDR3 DNA is the only sequence kept; it has 45 bases, read in frame from the first base. Enrolling through a virtual design, the prospective study's participants ranged in age from roughly 18 to 95 years and lived across some 23 United States geographic areas. To assign participants to cohorts, the prospective study relied on clinical history that participants themselves reported in a screening survey and a study questionnaire. ImmuneRACE Cohort 3 recovered participants were defined by two consecutive negative NP/OP PCR tests, healthcare professional clearance, or symptom resolution. In the prospective study, whole blood, serum and a nasopharyngeal or oropharyngeal swab were collected from each participant by mobile phlebotomists. Over a roughly 2-month period, participants in the prospective study had the option of providing additional blood draws and questionnaires. Before DNA extraction, prospective study blood samples were shipped either frozen or at room temperature.

Comment on this clone: Its antigen is currently not known. No base qualities exist here, and no much larger clone lies one base off it.

TCRbeta CDR3 regions were amplified from genomic DNA by means of the immunoSEQ Assay, a bias-controlled multiplex PCR. On the authors' methods: The number of nucleated cells in each sample was estimated by amplification of reference gene primers within the assay. To quantify the absolute abundance of each unique TCRbeta CDR3 rearrangement, sequence reads were collapsed and filtered. For each sample, productive Simpson clonality was calculated by taking the square root of Simpson's diversity index across productive rearrangements. TCRdb holds this immuneACCESS table with in-frame rearrangements only. Some clones are missing; in checked studies, unresolved V genes explain under half, and the rest has no known cause. V, J and clone size were drawn from that table, and D and trimming were deduced from the DNA. The sample includes some 150,000 clones, with about nine tenths observed a single time. Clones ranked in the top ten supply roughly 4% of the sample.

This sequence originates from a man aged 50-59 years who had recovered from COVID-19. The chain is assembled from TRBV7-2 and TRBJ2-3; the D gene is perhaps TRBD2, from 6 matching bases. Sequenced: PBMCs or T cells enriched from blood (not recorded which). CDR3 region: CASSLNGGTTDTQYF. The nucleotides are TGTGCCAGCAGCTTAAACGGGGGAACGACAGATACGCAGTATTTT.